One sample yielded the 25 T cell receptor beta chains listed below, sequenced in a study of STAT5B mutations in CD4+ large granular lymphocyte leukemia. Using immunoSEQ multiplex PCR, the repertoire was profiled, and TCRdb retains in-frame clones only, with some absent. The table has about 40,000 clones, more than 80% seen once. Material for sequencing was CD4+ T cells from blood buffy coats. These receptors all stem from a human donor in good health.

The chain combines TRBV4-1 with TRBJ2-7; D is uncertain. The CDR3 loop spans 14 amino acids. V shed 0 bases and J shed 2 bases, with 8 bases lying between them. Germline values: CDR1 MGHRA, CDR2 YSYEKL. The CDR3 region is CASSQDINPYEQYF. CDR3 coding DNA: TGCGCCAGCAGCCAAGATATTAACCCCTACGAGCAGTACTTC.

V usage is TRBV9 and J usage is TRBJ2-1; no reliable D call. Germline CDR1 and CDR2: SGDLS and YYNGEE. This CDR3 is built from 15 residues. V was shortened by 4 bases and J by 7 bases, with 18 bases between the two germline ends. The CDR3 sequence is CASSPRSDPANEQFF. The DNA for the CDR3 is TGTGCCAGCAGCCCCCGGTCCGATCCCGCGAATGAGCAGTTCTTC.

The rearrangement links TRBV6-1 to TRBJ2-5, with 9 bases identical to TRBD2. This CDR3 contains 16 residues. Germline CDR1 is MNHNS and CDR2 is SASEGT. J gave up 1 base and V 8 bases, and 11 bases lay outside the gene matches. CDR3 nucleotides: TGTGCCAGCCGTGGCGGGAGGGCCTCAGTCCAAGAGACCCAGTACTTC. Its protein product is CASRGGRASVQETQYF.

The CDR3 DNA follows: TGTGCCAGTAGTACCCCCTGGACAGGCAGCTCTGGAAACACCATATATTTT. It specifies CASSTPWTGSSGNTIYF. The rearrangement links TRBV19 to TRBJ1-3, with 7 bases lining up with TRBD1. CDR1 LNHDA and CDR2 SQIVND come from the germline V gene (reference sequence). The junction had 9 bases not matched to a gene; V was cut back by 4 bases and J by 0 bases. The CDR3 is made up of 17 amino acids.

The chain employs TRBV9 and TRBJ2-2, with TRBD2 identical over 11 bases. Germline CDR1 is SGDLS and CDR2 is YYNGEE. This CDR3 spans 17 amino acids. After removal of 0 bases from V and 4 bases from J, the junction contained 5 bases not matched to a gene. CDR3 in DNA: TGTGCCAGCAGCGTAGGGCCCCTAGCGGGGGGCACCGGGGAGCTGTTTTTT. Translated: CASSVGPLAGGTGELFF. Full variable domain (outside the CDR3, taken from reference TRBV9 and TRBJ2-2): DSGVTQTPKHLITATGQRVTLRCSPRSGDLSVYWYQQSLDQGLQFLIQYYNGEERAKGNILERFSAQQFPDLHSELNLSSLELGDSALYFCASSVGPLAGGTGELFFGEGSRLTVL.

The chain is built from TRBV5-6 and TRBJ1-4; 7 bases match TRBD1. CDR3 size: 14 residues. The V and J ends lost 3 bases and 10 bases, in that order; junction bases with no gene match: 9. In germline, CDR1 is SGHDT, CDR2 YYEEEE. CDR3 nucleotide sequence: TGTGCCAGCAGCTCGGCTGACAGGGAGGGAAAACTGTTTTTT. It encodes CASSSADREGKLFF.

This clone was recorded a few times. The chain recombines TRBV5-8 with TRBJ2-5, with 9 bases lining up with TRBD1. The CDR3 sequence is 13 residues long. V was pared by 5 bases and J by 4 bases, with 3 bases of the junction left unmatched. CDR1 is SGHTS, CDR2 YDEGEE, per germline. Written as DNA, the CDR3 is TGTGCCAGCAGAGGGACAGGGAGAGAGACCCAGTACTTC. Amino acids: CASRGTGRETQYF.

The chain employs TRBV7-9 and TRBJ2-2, with a weak D call TRBD1 (6 bases). This CDR3 comprises 16 residues. CDR1 is SEHNR and CDR2 is FQNEAQ in the germline V gene (reference sequence). The V and J ends lost 2 bases and 3 bases respectively, with 13 bases between them. The CDR3 spells CASSLTGPGDTGELFF. CDR3 sequence (DNA): TGTGCCAGCAGCTTAACAGGTCCAGGGGACACCGGGGAGCTGTTTTTT.

The chain uses TRBV19 and TRBJ1-1; 7 positions agree with TRBD1. Trimming removed 4 bases from V and 0 bases from J; junction bases left unmatched: 2. CDR3 size: 14 residues. CDR1 and CDR2 (germline): LNHDA, SQIVND (reference sequence). The CDR3, as DNA: TGTGCCAGTAGTAGAGACAGGGTGAACACTGAAGCTTTCTTT. Protein product: CASSRDRVNTEAFF.

This chain connects TRBV19 to TRBJ1-1; 8 positions agree with TRBD1. Germline V gene sequence: CDR1 LNHDA, CDR2 SQIVND (reference sequence). V shed 4 bases and J 0 bases; nucleotides not matched to a gene: 7. This CDR3 region has 16 residues. The CDR3 bases are TGTGCCAGTAGTACGACAGGGGCTCCTTTGAACACTGAAGCTTTCTTT. This translates into CASSTTGAPLNTEAFF.

This clone was found once. V is TRBV9 and J is TRBJ1-3, with 8 bases identical to TRBD1. The CDR3 covers 17 residues. The V gene end was trimmed by 0 bases and the J gene end by 0 bases; junction bases not matched to a gene: 5. Germline CDR1 reads SGDLS; CDR2 reads YYNGEE. In DNA, the CDR3 is TGTGCCAGCAGCGTAGGGACAGGGACCTTCTCTGGAAACACCATATATTTT. Protein product: CASSVGTGTFSGNTIYF.

The rearrangement links TRBV18 to TRBJ2-6, with a tentative D call TRBD1 (6 bases). The CDR3 sequence is 21 residues long. V lost 0 bases to trimming and J lost 0 bases, with 21 bases between them. Germline loops: CDR1 KGHSH, CDR2 LQKENI. The CDR3: CASSPPSTGRGGSSGANVLTF. The CDR3 nucleotides are TGTGCCAGCTCACCACCGAGTACGGGCAGGGGTGGGAGCTCTGGGGCCAACGTCCTGACTTTC. Full variable domain (rest looked up from reference TRBV18 and TRBJ2-6): NAGVMQNPRHLVRRRGQEARLRCSPMKGHSHVYWYRQLPEEGLKFMVYLQKENIIDESGMPKERFSAEFPKEGPSILRIQQVVRGDSAAYFCASSPPSTGRGGSSGANVLTFGAGSRLTVL.

The V gene is TRBV7-8, the J gene TRBJ1-2; the D is unclear. Germline assignment: CDR1 SGHVS and CDR2 FQNEAQ. V was shortened by 1 base and J by 4 bases, with 7 bases between the two germline ends. This CDR3 has 13 amino acids. DNA for the CDR3: TGTGCCAGCAGCTTAGAACGGGGCTATGGCTACACCTTC. Residues: CASSLERGYGYTF.

The CDR3 sequence is CASSYPPRGLSYEQYF. In DNA, the CDR3 is TGTGCCAGCAGTTACCCCCCCCGCGGCTTATCCTACGAGCAGTACTTC. This chain links TRBV6-6 with TRBJ2-7, with unresolved D. Germline loops: CDR1 MNHNY, CDR2 SVGAGI (reference sequence). Trimming removed 2 bases at V and 1 base at J, with 15 bases between. This CDR3 comprises 16 residues.

The chain carries TRBV5-1 and TRBJ2-3, with 7 bases fitting TRBD1. After removal of 8 bases from V and 0 bases from J, the junction contained 6 bases not matched to a gene. The CDR3 has 14 amino acids. The germline V gene encodes CDR1 SGHRS and CDR2 YFSETQ. DNA of the CDR3: TGCGCCAGTGTAGAGGGGGCTAGCACAGATACGCAGTATTTT. The encoded protein is CASVEGASTDTQYF.

The chain combines TRBV7-9 with TRBJ1-1, with D maybe TRBD1 (5 bases). With 5 bases removed from V and 1 base from J, the gap between germline ends came to 8 bases. CDR1 and CDR2 from the germline V gene are SEHNR and FQNEAQ (reference sequence). This CDR3 spans 13 amino acids. The CDR3 spells CASSGQPNTEAFF. CDR3 sequence (DNA): TGTGCCAGCAGCGGACAACCGAACACTGAAGCTTTCTTT. Together with reference TRBV7-9 and TRBJ1-1, the CDR3 gives the full variable domain: DTGVSQNPRHKITKRGQNVTFRCDPISEHNRLYWYRQTLGQGPEFLTYFQNEAQLEKSRLLSDRFSAERPKGSFSTLEIQRTEQGDSAMYLCASSGQPNTEAFFGQGTRLTVV.

This clone was found a few times. The chain has TRBV5-1 and TRBJ1-1, with TRBD1 matching 8 bases. V lost 0 bases and J lost 0; bases outside the gene matches: 7. This CDR3 has 17 residues. Germline-derived CDR1 and CDR2 are SGHRS and YFSETQ. The CDR3 coding sequence is TGCGCCAGCAGCTTGGCGTACAGGGGGGAAATGAACACTGAAGCTTTCTTT. Residues: CASSLAYRGEMNTEAFF.

The gene calls are TRBV7-8 and TRBJ1-6; D possibly corresponds to TRBD1 (5 bases). From germline, CDR1 is SGHVS and CDR2 FQNEAQ. The CDR3 spans 18 residues. V was shortened by 5 bases and J by 0 bases, with 17 bases between the two germline ends. In nucleotides, the CDR3 is TGTGCCAGCAGCGTTAAGGACACGTTGAGCTCCTATAATTCACCCCTCCACTTT. It codes for CASSVKDTLSSYNSPLHF.

J is TRBJ2-2 and V is TRBV29-1; D not certain. Germline CDR1 SQVTM, CDR2 ANQGSEA. The CDR3 length is 10 residues. In DNA, the CDR3 is TGCTGTATCGACACCGGGGAGCTGTTTTTT. It specifies CCIDTGELFF.

CDR3 residues: CASSLTGGGNTIYF. In nucleotides, the CDR3 is TGCGCCAGCAGCCTTACAGGGGGTGGAAACACCATATATTTT. This chain uses TRBV5-1 with TRBJ1-3, with 8 bases identical to TRBD1. CDR1 is SGHRS and CDR2 is YFSETQ in the germline V gene. J lost 3 bases, V lost 4 bases, and 3 bases had no gene match. The CDR3 is 14 amino acids.

The chain recombines TRBV9 with TRBJ1-3; D is unclear. With 3 bases removed from V and 0 bases from J, the gap between germline ends came to 10 bases. CDR1 is SGDLS, CDR2 YYNGEE, per germline. This CDR3 comprises 15 residues. The CDR3 is CASSELHSSGNTIYF. The CDR3, as DNA: TGTGCCAGCAGCGAACTGCACAGCTCTGGAAACACCATATATTTT.

This clone has just a few counts. The rearrangement links TRBV7-9 to TRBJ2-1, with 8 bases matching TRBD2. V was clipped by 5 bases and J by 10 bases; unmatched bases: 7. CDR1 SEHNR and CDR2 FQNEAQ come from the germline V gene (reference sequence). This CDR3 has 13 residues. The CDR3 DNA reads TGTGCCAGCAGCCCCCACCCGGGGGGGGAGCAGTTCTTC. Translation gives CASSPHPGGEQFF.

This clone has more than one count but fewer than ten. The CDR3 DNA sequence: TGTGCCAGCAGCTTATGGGTGGGCGGGGTCGGTCAGCCCCAGCATTTT. This gives the protein CASSLWVGGVGQPQHF. This chain uses TRBV7-9 with TRBJ1-5; no firm D call. CDR3 length equals 16 residues. Germline CDR1 and CDR2: SEHNR and FQNEAQ (reference sequence). V dropped 2 bases and J dropped 6 bases, with 17 bases sitting between them.

This clone was detected only once. The genes are TRBV6-5 and TRBJ2-2; D tentatively fits TRBD1 or TRBD2 (5 bases each). V shed 9 bases and J shed 2 bases, with 10 bases lying between them. Germline CDR1 and CDR2: MNHEY and SVGAGI. This CDR3 region has 13 residues. CDR3 sequence reads: CASFGGNTGELFF. The CDR3 bases are TGTGCCAGTTTTGGGGGAAACACCGGGGAGCTGTTTTTT.

This clone has only a few counts. The chain joins TRBV18 to TRBJ1-3; D gene unclear. Germline values: CDR1 KGHSH, CDR2 LQKENI. Trimming removed 2 bases from V and 4 bases from J, with 15 bases in between. The CDR3 has 16 amino acids. In DNA, the CDR3 is TGTGCCAGCTCACCAGCAAGGGTGCGAGGGGGAAACACCATATATTTT. As protein: CASSPARVRGGNTIYF.